Sequencing of this T cell receptor (beta chain) was carried out in a study of blood T cell repertoires in COVID-19. Study at large: Donors in the United States, Italy and Spain gave samples during acute or convalescent COVID-19. The cDNA or gDNA used as material had been derived from T cells, B-cell-depleted T cells, or PBMCs.

Under the authors' procedure: The assay estimated nucleated cells by amplifying reference gene primers. Method: immunoSEQ multiplex PCR; TCRdb's copy keeps in-frame clones and lacks some. V and J calls and clone size are as listed in that table; D and trimming were resolved from the DNA. The sample has 87,000 or so clones, around 84% seen once. The sequencing input was peripheral blood. This receptor was identified in an elderly woman in a cohort sampled during active or convalescent COVID-19.

CDR3 DNA sequence: TGCGCCAGCACCGTGGGGGGAGGCCTTAATAACTATGGCTACACCTTC. This codes for CASTVGGGLNNYGYTF. The genes are TRBV5-1 and TRBJ1-2, with a possible D match to TRBD1 (5 bases). The V gene's germline CDR1 is SGHRS and CDR2 YFSETQ. The CDR3 loop spans 16 amino acids. Trimming shortened V by 6 bases and J by 1 base, and 19 bases separated the two germline ends.